What follows is one T cell receptor (beta chain) and its context. Its matching antigen is unknown. This sample is part of a study of OX40 agonist ivuxolimab in advanced cancers. Study overall: From roughly 20 to 90 years was the age range, with a mean of around 60 years, and around 80% were male. Points from the study as a whole: The CD4+ and CD8+ T cells in the blood had expanded clonally by week 6 at 0.1 to 3.0 mg/kg.

Profiling relied on immunoSEQ multiplex PCR, and the TCRdb table lists in-frame clones only, not all of them. In the table there are over 50,000 clones, approximately 80% of which are singletons. The CDR3 contains 15 residues. Germline CDR1 and CDR2: SGHRS and YFSETQ. V lost 3 bases, J lost 2 bases, and 5 bases stayed unmatched. Blood draws occurred at baseline, cycle 4 day 1, and cycle 7 day 1. This chain uses TRBV5-1 with TRBJ1-3; 7 bases align to TRBD1. The TCR comes from an adult with an advanced solid tumor such as melanoma, head and neck, liver or kidney cancer. Here the sequenced sample was CD4+ or CD8+ T cells sorted from blood, taken in a trial of the OX40 agonist ivuxolimab. The CDR3 here is CASSSYGTAGNTIYF. CDR3 DNA sequence: TGCGCCAGCAGCTCGTATGGGACAGCTGGAAACACCATATATTTT.